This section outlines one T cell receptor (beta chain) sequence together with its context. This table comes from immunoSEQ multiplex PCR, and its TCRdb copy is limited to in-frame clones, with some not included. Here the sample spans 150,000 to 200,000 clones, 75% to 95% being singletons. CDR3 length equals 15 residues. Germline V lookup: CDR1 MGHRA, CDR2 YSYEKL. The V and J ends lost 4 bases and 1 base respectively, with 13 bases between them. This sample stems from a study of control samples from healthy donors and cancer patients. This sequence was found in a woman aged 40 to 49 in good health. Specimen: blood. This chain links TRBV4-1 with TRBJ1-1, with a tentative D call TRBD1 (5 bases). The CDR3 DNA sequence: TGCGCCAGCAGCCCCCCAGACAGTGGGAACACTGAAGCTTTCTTT. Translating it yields CASSPPDSGNTEAFF.